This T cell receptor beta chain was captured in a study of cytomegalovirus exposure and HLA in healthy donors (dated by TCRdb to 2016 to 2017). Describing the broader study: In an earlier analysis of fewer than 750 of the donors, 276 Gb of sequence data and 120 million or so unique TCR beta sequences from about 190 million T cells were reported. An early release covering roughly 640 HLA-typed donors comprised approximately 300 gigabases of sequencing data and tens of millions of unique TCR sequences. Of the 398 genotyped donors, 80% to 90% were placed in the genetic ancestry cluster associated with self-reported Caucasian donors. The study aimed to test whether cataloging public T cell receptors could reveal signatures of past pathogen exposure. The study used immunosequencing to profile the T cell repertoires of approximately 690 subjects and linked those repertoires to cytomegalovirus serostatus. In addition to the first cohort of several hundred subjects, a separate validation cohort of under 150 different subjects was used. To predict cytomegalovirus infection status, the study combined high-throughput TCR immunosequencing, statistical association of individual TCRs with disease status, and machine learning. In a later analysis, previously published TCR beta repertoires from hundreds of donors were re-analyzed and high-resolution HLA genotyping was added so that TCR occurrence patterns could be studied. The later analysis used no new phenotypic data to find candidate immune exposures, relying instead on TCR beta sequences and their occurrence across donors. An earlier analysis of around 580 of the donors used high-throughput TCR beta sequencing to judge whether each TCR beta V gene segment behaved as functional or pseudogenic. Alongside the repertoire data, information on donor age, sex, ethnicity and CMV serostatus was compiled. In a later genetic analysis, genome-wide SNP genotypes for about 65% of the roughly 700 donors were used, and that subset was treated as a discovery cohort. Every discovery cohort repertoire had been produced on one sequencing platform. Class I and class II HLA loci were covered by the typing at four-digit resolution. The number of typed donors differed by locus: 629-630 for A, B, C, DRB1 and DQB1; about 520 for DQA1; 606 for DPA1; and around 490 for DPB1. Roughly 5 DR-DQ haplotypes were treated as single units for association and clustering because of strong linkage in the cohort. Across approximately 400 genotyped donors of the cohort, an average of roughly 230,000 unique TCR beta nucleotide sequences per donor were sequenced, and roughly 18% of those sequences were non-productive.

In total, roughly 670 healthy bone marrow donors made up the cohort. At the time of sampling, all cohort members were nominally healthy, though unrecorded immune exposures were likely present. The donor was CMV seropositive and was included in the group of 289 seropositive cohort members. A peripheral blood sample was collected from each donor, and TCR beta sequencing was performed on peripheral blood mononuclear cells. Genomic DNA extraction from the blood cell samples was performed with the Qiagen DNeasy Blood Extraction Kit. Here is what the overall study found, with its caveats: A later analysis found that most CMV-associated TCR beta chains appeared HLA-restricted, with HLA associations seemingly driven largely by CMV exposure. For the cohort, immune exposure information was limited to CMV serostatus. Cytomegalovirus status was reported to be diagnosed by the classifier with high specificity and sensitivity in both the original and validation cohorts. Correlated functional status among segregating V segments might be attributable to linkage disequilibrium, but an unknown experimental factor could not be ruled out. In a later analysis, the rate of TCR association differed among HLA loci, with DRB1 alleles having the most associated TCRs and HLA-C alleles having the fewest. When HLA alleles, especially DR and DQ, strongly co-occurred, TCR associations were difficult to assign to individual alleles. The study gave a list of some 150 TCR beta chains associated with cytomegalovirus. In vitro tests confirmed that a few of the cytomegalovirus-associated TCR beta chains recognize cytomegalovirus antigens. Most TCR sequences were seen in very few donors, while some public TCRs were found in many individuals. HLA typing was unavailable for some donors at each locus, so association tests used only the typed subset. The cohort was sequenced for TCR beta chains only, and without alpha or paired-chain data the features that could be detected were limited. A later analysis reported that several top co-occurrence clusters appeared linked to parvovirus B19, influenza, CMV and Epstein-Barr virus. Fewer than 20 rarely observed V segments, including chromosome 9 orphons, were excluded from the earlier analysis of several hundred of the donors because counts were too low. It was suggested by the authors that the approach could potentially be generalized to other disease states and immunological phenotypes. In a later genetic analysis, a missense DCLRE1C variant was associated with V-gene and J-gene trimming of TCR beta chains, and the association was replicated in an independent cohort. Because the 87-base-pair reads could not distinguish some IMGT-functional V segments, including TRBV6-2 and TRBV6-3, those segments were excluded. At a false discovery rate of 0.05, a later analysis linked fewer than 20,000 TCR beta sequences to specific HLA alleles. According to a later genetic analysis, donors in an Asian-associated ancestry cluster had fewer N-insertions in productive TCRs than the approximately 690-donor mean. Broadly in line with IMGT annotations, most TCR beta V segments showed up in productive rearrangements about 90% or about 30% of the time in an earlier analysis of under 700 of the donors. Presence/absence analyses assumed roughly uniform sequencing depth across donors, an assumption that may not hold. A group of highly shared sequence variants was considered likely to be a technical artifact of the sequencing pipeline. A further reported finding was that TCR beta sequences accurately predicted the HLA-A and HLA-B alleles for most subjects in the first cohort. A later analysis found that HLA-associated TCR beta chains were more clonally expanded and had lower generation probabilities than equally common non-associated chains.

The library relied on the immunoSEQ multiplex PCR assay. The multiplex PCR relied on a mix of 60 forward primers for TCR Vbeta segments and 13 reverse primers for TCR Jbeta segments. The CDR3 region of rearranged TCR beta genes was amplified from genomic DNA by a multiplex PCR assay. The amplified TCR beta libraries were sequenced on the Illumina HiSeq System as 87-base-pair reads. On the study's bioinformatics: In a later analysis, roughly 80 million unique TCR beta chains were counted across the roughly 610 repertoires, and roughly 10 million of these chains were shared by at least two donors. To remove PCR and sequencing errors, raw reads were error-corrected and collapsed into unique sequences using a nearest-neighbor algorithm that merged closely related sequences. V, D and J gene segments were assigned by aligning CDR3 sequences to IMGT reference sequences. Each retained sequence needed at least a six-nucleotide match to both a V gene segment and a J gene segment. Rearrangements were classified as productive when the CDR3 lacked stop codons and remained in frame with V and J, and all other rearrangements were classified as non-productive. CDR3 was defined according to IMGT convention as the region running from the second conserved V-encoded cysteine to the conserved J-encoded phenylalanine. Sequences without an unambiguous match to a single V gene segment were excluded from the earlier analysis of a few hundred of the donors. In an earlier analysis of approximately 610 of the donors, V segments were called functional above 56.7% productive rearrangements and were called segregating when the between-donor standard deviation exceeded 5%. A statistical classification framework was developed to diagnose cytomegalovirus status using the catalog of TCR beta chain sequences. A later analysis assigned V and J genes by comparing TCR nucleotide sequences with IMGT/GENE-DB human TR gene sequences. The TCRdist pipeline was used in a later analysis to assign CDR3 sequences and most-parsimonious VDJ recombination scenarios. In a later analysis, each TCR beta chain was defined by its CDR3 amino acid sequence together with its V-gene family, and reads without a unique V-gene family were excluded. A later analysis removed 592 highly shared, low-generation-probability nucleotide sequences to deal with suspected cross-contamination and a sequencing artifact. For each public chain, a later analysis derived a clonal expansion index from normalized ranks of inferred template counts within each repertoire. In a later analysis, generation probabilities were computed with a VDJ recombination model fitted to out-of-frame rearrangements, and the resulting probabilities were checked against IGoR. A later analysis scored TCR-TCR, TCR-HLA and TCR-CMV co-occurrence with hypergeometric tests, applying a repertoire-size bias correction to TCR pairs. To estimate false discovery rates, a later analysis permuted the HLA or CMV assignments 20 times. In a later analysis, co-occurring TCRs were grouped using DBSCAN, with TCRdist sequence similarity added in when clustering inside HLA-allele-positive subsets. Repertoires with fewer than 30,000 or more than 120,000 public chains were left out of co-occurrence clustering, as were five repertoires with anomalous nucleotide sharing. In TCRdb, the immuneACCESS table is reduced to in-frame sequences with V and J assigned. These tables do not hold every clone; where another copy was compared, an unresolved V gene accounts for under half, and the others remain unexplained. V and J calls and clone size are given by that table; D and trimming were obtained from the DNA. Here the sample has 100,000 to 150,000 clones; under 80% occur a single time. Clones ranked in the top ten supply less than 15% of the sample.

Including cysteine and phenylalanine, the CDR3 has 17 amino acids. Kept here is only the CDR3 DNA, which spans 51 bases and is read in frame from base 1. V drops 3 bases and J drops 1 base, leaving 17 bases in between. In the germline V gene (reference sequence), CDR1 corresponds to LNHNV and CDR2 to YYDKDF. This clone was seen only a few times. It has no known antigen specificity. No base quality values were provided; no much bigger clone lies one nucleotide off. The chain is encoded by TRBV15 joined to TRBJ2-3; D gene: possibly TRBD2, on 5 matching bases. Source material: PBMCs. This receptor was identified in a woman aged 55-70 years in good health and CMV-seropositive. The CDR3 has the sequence CATSRGTEERRTDTQYF. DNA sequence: TGTGCCACCAGCAGGGGCACAGAGGAGCGGCGCACAGATACGCAGTATTTT.